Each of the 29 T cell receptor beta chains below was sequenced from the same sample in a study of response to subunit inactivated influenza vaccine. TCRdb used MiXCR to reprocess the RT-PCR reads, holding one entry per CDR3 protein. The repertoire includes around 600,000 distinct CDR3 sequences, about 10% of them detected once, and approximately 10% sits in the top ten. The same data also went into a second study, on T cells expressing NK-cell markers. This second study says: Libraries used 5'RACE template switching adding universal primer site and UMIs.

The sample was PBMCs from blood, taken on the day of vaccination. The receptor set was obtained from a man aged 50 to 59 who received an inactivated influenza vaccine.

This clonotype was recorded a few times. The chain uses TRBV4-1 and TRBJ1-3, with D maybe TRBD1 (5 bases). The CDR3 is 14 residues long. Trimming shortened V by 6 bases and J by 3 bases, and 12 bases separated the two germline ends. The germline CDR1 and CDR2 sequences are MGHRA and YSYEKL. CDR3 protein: CASSSGAVGNTIYF. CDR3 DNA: TGCGCCAGCAGTTCCGGGGCGGTTGGAAACACCATATATTTT.

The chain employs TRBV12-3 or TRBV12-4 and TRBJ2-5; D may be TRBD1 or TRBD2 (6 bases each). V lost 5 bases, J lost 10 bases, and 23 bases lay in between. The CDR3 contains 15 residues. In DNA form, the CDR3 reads TGTGCCAGCAGTCTCTCGGGGGCCCGGAGGAAGAACCAGTACTTC. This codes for CASSLSGARRKNQYF.

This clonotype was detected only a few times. The CDR3, as DNA: TGTGCCAGCAGCCAAGATGTAGCGGAGAAAGAGACCCAGTACTTC. Translating gives CASSQDVAEKETQYF. This chain links TRBV4-2 with TRBJ2-5, with a weak D call TRBD2 (6 bases). V lost 0 bases to trimming and J lost 3 bases, with 11 bases between them. The CDR3 length is 15 residues. Germline V gives CDR1 LGHNA, CDR2 YNFKEQ.

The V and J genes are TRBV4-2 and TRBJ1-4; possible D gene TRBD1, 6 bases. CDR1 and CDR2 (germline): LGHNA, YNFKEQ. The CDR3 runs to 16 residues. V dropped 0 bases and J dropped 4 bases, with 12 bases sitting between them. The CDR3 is CASSQEPWGRNEKLFF. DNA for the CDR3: TGTGCCAGCAGCCAAGAACCCTGGGGGCGTAATGAAAAACTGTTTTTT.

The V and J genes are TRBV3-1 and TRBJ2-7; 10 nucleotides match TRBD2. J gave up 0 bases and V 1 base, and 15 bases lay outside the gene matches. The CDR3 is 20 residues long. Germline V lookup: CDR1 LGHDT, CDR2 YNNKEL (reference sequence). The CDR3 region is CASSQVSQEREGLPSYEQYF. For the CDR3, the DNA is TGTGCCAGCAGCCAAGTCAGTCAGGAGCGGGAGGGCCTCCCCTCCTACGAGCAGTACTTC.

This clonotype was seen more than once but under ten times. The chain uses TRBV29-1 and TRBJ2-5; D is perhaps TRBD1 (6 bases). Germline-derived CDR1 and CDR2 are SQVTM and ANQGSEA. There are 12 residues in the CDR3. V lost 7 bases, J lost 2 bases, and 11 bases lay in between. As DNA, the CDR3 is TGCAGCGCTGGACAGTTACAAGAGACCCAGTACTTC. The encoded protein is CSAGQLQETQYF. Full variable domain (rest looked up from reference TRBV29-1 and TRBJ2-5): SAVISQKPSRDICQRGTSLTIQCQVDSQVTMMFWYRQQPGQSLTLIATANQGSEATYESGFVIDKFPISRPNLTFSTLTVSNMSPEDSSIYLCSAGQLQETQYFGPGTRLLVL.

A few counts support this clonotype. CDR3 bases: TGTGCCAGCAGCTCGTTGGGGCCTCTAGCGGGAGGGGTTAGGAATGAGCAGTTCTTC. This codes for CASSSLGPLAGGVRNEQFF. V is TRBV11-2 and J is TRBJ2-1; TRBD2 agrees at 12 bases. CDR3 length: 19 residues. Germline V lookup: CDR1 SGHAT, CDR2 FQNNGV. V shed 4 bases and J 7 bases; nucleotides not matched to a gene: 17.

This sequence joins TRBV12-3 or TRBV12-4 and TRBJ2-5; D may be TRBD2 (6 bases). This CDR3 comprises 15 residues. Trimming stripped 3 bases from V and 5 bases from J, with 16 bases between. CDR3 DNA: TGTGCCAGCAGTTTCTCACGGGGGTCTGGGGAGACCCAGTACTTC. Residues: CASSFSRGSGETQYF.

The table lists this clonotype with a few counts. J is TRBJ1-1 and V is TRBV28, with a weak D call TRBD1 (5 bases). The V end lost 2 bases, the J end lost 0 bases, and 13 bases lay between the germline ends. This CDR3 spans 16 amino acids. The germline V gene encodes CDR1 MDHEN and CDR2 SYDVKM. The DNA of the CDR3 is TGTGCCAGCAGTTTAGGGGGGTTTGGGCTGAACACTGAAGCTTTCTTT. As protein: CASSLGGFGLNTEAFF.

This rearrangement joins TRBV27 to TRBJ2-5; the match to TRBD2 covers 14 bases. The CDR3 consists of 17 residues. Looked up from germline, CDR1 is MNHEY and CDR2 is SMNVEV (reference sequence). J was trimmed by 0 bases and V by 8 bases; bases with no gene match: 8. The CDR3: CASRGGLAGAYQETQYF. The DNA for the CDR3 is TGTGCCAGCCGGGGGGGACTAGCGGGGGCGTACCAAGAGACCCAGTACTTC.

In DNA, the CDR3 is TGCAGTGCTTTTAAACAGGGCTACGAGCAGTACTTC. It specifies CSAFKQGYEQYF. The rearrangement joins TRBV20-1 to TRBJ2-7; possible D gene TRBD1, 6 bases. Trimming pared 5 bases from V and 3 bases from J, leaving 11 bases between. The CDR3 is made up of 12 amino acids. Germline CDR1 and CDR2: DFQATT and SNEGSKA (reference sequence).

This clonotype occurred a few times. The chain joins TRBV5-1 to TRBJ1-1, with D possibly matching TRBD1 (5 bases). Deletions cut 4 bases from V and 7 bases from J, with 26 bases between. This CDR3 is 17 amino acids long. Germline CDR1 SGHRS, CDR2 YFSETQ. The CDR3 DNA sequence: TGCGCCAGCAGCCCTCAGGGTACAGCCCTTTCGAACCATGAAGCTTTCTTT. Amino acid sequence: CASSPQGTALSNHEAFF.

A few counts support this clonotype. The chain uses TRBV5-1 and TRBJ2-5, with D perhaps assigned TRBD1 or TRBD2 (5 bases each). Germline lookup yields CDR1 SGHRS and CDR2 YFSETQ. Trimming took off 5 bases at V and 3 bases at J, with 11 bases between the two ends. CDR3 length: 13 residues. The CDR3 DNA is TGCGCCAGCAGGTCGGGACGGAAAGAGACCCAGTACTTC. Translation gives CASRSGRKETQYF.

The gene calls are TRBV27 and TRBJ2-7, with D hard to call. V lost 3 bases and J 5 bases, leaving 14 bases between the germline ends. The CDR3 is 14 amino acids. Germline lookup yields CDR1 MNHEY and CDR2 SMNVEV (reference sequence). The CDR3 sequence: CASSFLASNHEQYF. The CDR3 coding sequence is TGTGCCAGCAGTTTCCTCGCGTCAAATCACGAGCAGTACTTC.

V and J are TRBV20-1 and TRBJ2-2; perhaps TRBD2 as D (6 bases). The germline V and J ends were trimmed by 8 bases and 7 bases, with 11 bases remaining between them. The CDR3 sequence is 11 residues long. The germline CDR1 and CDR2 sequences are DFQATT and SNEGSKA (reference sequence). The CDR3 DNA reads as TGCAGTTGGCAGGGAGGCGGGGAGCTGTTTTTT. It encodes CSWQGGGELFF.

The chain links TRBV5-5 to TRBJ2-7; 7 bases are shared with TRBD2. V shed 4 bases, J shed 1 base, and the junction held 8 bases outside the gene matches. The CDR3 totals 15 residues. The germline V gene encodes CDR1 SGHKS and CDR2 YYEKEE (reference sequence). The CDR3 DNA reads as TGTGCCAGCAGCCCGCTAGCGGATCCATCCTACGAGCAGTACTTC. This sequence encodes CASSPLADPSYEQYF.

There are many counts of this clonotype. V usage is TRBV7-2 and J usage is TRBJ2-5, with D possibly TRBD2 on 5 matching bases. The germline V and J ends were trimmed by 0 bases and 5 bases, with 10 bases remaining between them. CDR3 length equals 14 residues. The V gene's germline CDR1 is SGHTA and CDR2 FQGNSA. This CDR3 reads CASSLARGRETQYF. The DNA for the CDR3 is TGTGCCAGCAGCTTAGCCCGGGGTAGGGAGACCCAGTACTTC.

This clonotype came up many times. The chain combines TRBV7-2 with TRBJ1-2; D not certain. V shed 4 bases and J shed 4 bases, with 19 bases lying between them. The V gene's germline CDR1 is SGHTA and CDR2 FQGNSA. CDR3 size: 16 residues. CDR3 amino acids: CASSSHYRPAVYGYTF. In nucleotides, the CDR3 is TGTGCCAGCAGCTCCCACTACAGACCCGCTGTCTATGGCTACACCTTC.

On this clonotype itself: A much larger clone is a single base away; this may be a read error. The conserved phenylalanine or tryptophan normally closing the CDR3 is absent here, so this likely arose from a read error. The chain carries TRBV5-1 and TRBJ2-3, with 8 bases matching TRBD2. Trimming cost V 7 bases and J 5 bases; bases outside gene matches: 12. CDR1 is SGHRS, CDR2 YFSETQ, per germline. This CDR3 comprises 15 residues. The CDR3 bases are TGCGCCAGCTCGTGGCGGGGGGCCAAGGAAGATACGCAGTATTTA. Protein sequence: CASSWRGAKEDTQYL.

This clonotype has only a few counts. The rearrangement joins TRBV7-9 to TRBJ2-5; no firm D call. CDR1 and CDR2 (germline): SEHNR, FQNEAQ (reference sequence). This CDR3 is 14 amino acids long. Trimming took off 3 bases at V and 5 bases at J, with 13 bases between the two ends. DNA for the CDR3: TGTGCCAGCAGCTTTCGGGCCGGAGAGGAGACCCAGTACTTC. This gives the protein CASSFRAGEETQYF.

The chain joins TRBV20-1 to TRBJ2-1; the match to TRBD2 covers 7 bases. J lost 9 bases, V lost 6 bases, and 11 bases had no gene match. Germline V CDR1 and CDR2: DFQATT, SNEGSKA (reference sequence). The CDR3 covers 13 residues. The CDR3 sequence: CSAQISGISEQFF. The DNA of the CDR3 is TGCAGTGCCCAGATAAGCGGGATAAGTGAGCAGTTCTTC.

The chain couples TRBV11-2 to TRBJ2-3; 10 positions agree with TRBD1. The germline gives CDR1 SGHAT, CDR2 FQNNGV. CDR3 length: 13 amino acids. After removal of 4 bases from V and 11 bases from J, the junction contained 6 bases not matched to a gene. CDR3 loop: CASSSDRGTMQYF. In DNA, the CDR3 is TGTGCCAGCAGCTCGGACAGGGGGACCATGCAGTATTTT.

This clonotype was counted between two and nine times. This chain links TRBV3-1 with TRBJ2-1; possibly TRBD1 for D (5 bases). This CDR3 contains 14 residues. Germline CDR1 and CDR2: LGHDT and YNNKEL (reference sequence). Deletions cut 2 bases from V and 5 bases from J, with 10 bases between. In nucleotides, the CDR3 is TGTGCCAGCAGCCAAATGATAGGGGACAATGAGCAGTTCTTC. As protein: CASSQMIGDNEQFF.

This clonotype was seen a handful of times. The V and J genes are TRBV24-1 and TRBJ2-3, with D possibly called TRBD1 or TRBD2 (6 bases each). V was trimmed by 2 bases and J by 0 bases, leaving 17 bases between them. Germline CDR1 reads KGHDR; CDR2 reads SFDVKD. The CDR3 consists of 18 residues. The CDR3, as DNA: TGTGCCACCAGTGATTCCCATGGGAGGACAGCCAGCACAGATACGCAGTATTTT. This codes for CATSDSHGRTASTDTQYF.

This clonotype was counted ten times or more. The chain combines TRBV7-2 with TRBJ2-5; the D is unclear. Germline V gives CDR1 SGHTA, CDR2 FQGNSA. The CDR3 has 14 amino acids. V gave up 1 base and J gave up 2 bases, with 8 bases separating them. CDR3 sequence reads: CASSLDPIQETQYF. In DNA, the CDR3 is TGTGCCAGCAGCTTAGACCCCATACAAGAGACCCAGTACTTC.

CDR3 in amino acids: CASSHSGQELYGYTF. For the CDR3, the DNA is TGTGCCAGCAGTCATTCGGGACAGGAGCTATATGGCTACACCTTC. The rearrangement joins TRBV6-5 to TRBJ1-2; 8 bases are shared with TRBD1. V trimming: 5 bases; J trimming: 5 bases; junction bases outside the gene matches: 10. Germline values: CDR1 MNHEY, CDR2 SVGAGI. CDR3 length: 15 amino acids.

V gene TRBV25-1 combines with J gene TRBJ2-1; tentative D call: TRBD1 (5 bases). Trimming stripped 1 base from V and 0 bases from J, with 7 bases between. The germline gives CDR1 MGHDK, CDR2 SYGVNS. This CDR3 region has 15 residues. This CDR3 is CASSEWTSSYNEQFF. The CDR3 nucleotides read TGTGCCAGCAGTGAATGGACAAGCTCCTACAATGAGCAGTTCTTC.

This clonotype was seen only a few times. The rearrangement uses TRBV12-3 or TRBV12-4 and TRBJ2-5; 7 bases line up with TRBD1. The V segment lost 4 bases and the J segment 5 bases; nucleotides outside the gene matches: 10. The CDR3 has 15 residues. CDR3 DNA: TGTGCCAGCAGTTGGGGGACAGTTAAATACGAGACCCAGTACTTC. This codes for CASSWGTVKYETQYF.

The CDR3 reads CASSGGFSTDTQYF. The DNA of the CDR3 is TGTGCCAGCAGTGGTGGCTTCAGCACAGATACGCAGTATTTT. The chain employs TRBV25-1 and TRBJ2-3, with D uncertain. The germline V gene has CDR1 MGHDK and CDR2 SYGVNS. The CDR3 consists of 14 residues. V shed 4 bases and J shed 0 bases, with 8 bases lying between them.